The 30 T cell receptor beta chains listed next were all sequenced from one sample in a study of shared clonotypes between healthy human individuals. This table comes from immunoSEQ multiplex PCR, and its TCRdb copy is limited to in-frame clones, with some not included. This table holds 520,000 or so clones, 70% to 80% found once. The sample comprised PBMCs. These receptors originate from a woman in her forties in good health. Some clones in this sample may be carry-over from other donors' samples.

This clone has more than one count but fewer than ten. J is TRBJ1-4 and V is TRBV7-9, with unresolved D. V shed 7 bases and J shed 5 bases, with 17 bases lying between them. The germline V gene has CDR1 SEHNR and CDR2 FQNEAQ (reference sequence). The CDR3 has 15 amino acids. The CDR3 loop reads CASTTGEVVNEKLFF. The CDR3 DNA reads as TGTGCCAGCACTACCGGGGAGGTGGTCAATGAAAAACTGTTTTTT.

The rearrangement uses TRBV5-1 and TRBJ1-1; the D gene is possibly TRBD1 (5 bases). The V gene's germline CDR1 is SGHRS and CDR2 YFSETQ. V lost 0 bases, J lost 3 bases, and 15 bases lay in between. The CDR3 totals 16 residues. The CDR3 coding sequence is TGCGCCAGCAGCTTGGAGGTCGGTGGGGGGTACACTGAAGCTTTCTTT. It encodes CASSLEVGGGYTEAFF.

This chain uses TRBV27 with TRBJ1-2; tentative D call: TRBD1 (6 bases). Per germline, CDR1 MNHEY and CDR2 SMNVEV (reference sequence). Trimming left V 1 base short and J 7 bases short, with 19 bases between. The CDR3 loop spans 16 amino acids. DNA for the CDR3: TGTGCCAGCAGTTTATACACAGGGCAGGGATTGAGTGGCTACACCTTC. It yields the protein CASSLYTGQGLSGYTF.

The chain joins TRBV29-1 to TRBJ2-1; 8 nucleotides align to TRBD2. Germline assignment: CDR1 SQVTM and CDR2 ANQGSEA. The CDR3 is 13 residues long. V shed 2 bases, J shed 9 bases, and the junction held 6 bases outside the gene matches. The CDR3 sequence is CSVERAGVGEQFF. The CDR3 nucleotides read TGCAGCGTTGAAAGAGCGGGAGTTGGTGAGCAGTTCTTC.

The chain combines TRBV29-1 with TRBJ2-7; D possibly corresponds to TRBD1 (5 bases). Germline V lookup: CDR1 SQVTM, CDR2 ANQGSEA. The CDR3 spans 9 residues. V shed 4 bases and J shed 12 bases, with 10 bases lying between them. The CDR3 region is CSVAGSRYF. Written as DNA, the CDR3 is TGCAGCGTTGCAGGGTCTCGGTACTTC.

The chain carries TRBV5-6 and TRBJ2-3, with 11 bases that match TRBD2. Germline V gene lookup returns CDR1 SGHDT and CDR2 YYEEEE. Trimming at V came to 3 bases and at J to 3 bases, leaving 3 bases not matched to a gene. The CDR3 is made up of 15 amino acids. CDR3 nucleotide sequence: TGTGCCAGCAGCTCTAGCGGGAGGCCGACAGATACGCAGTATTTT. It yields the protein CASSSSGRPTDTQYF.

This sequence joins TRBV10-3 and TRBJ1-1; TRBD1 aligns across 7 bases. The CDR3 runs 15 residues. Germline V gene data show CDR1 as ENHRY and CDR2 as SYGVKD. J was trimmed by 0 bases and V by 6 bases; bases with no gene match: 7. The CDR3 nucleotides are TGTGCCATCAGGGGGGACAGAGGAATGAACACTGAAGCTTTCTTT. Translation: CAIRGDRGMNTEAFF.

The chain combines TRBV14 with TRBJ2-3; 8 bases align to TRBD1. Unmatched junction bases numbered 8, after V lost 0 bases and J lost 6 bases. This CDR3 region has 16 residues. In germline, CDR1 is SGHDN, CDR2 FVKESK. Here the CDR3 reads CASSQDGTGLRDTQYF. The CDR3 nucleotides read TGTGCCAGCAGCCAAGATGGGACAGGACTCAGGGATACGCAGTATTTT.

V usage is TRBV27 and J usage is TRBJ1-2, with D possibly matching TRBD1 (6 bases). This CDR3 region has 13 residues. Between the trimmed V and J ends, which lost 6 bases and 5 bases, there was a span of 13 bases. Germline lookup yields CDR1 MNHEY and CDR2 SMNVEV (reference sequence). The CDR3 sequence: CASSGGAGYGYTF. The CDR3 DNA reads TGTGCCAGCAGCGGGGGCGCGGGGTATGGCTACACCTTC.

The chain is built from TRBV5-8 and TRBJ2-3; D unresolved. The CDR3 has 14 residues. Trimming took 2 bases from V and 2 from J, leaving 9 bases between them. CDR1 is SGHTS, CDR2 YDEGEE, per germline. The CDR3, as DNA: TGTGCCAGCAGCTTCAGCAGGAACACAGATACGCAGTATTTT. Translated, it gives CASSFSRNTDTQYF.

The chain recombines TRBV11-2 with TRBJ2-7; 9 nucleotides line up with TRBD2. J was trimmed by 2 bases and V by 1 base; bases with no gene match: 3. CDR1 and CDR2 (germline): SGHAT, FQNNGV. CDR3 length equals 15 residues. The CDR3 DNA is TGTGCCAGCAGCTTAGGGTTAGCGGGAGCCTACGAGCAGTACTTC. Protein: CASSLGLAGAYEQYF.

This chain uses TRBV7-9 with TRBJ2-1; 11 bases agree with TRBD2. Germline V lookup: CDR1 SEHNR, CDR2 FQNEAQ (reference sequence). CDR3 length equals 15 residues. V shed 5 bases, J shed 4 bases, and the junction held 4 bases outside the gene matches. CDR3 nucleotides: TGTGCCAGCAGCGAAAGACTAGCGGGATACAATGAGCAGTTCTTC. Translation: CASSERLAGYNEQFF. Full variable domain (outside the CDR3, taken from reference TRBV7-9 and TRBJ2-1): DTGVSQNPRHKITKRGQNVTFRCDPISEHNRLYWYRQTLGQGPEFLTYFQNEAQLEKSRLLSDRFSAERPKGSFSTLEIQRTEQGDSAMYLCASSERLAGYNEQFFGPGTRLTVL.

In DNA, the CDR3 is TGTGCCAGCAGTCCAGGACTAGCGGGAGCTGAGACCCAGTACTTC. Its protein product is CASSPGLAGAETQYF. J is TRBJ2-5 and V is TRBV28; 13 bases match TRBD2. Germline values: CDR1 MDHEN, CDR2 SYDVKM. The CDR3 has 15 amino acids. The V and J ends lost 5 bases and 5 bases, in that order; junction bases with no gene match: 5.

This chain uses TRBV6-6 with TRBJ1-2; TRBD1 might be the D (5 bases). From germline, CDR1 is MNHNY and CDR2 SVGAGI (reference sequence). The V end lost 4 bases, the J end lost 5 bases, and 11 bases lay between the germline ends. The CDR3 sequence is 13 residues long. The CDR3 nucleotides read TGTGCCAGCAGTTCGGGGCTTGGGTATGGCTACACCTTC. Encoded protein: CASSSGLGYGYTF.

Turning to this clone: Other nucleotide sequences in the sample specify the same CDR3. The chain joins TRBV19 to TRBJ2-2; tentative D call: TRBD1 (5 bases). The germline gives CDR1 LNHDA, CDR2 SQIVND (reference sequence). V lost 4 bases and J 1 base, leaving 7 bases between the germline ends. The CDR3 is 14 residues long. The CDR3 DNA reads TGTGCCAGTAGTACCACAGGGAACACCGGGGAGCTGTTTTTT. This encodes CASSTTGNTGELFF.

The V gene is TRBV28, the J gene TRBJ2-7; TRBD1 or TRBD2 may be the D gene (5 bases each). The CDR3 loop spans 16 amino acids. Germline lookup yields CDR1 MDHEN and CDR2 SYDVKM. With 6 bases removed from V and 4 bases from J, the gap between germline ends came to 22 bases. CDR3 bases: TGTGCCAGCAGGCGGCGCGCTGGGGGTTCAGGTTACGAGCAGTACTTC. This gives the protein CASRRRAGGSGYEQYF.

The chain carries TRBV7-3 and TRBJ2-5; tentatively, D is TRBD1 (5 bases). The CDR3 sequence is 15 residues long. Germline V gene sequence: CDR1 SGHTA, CDR2 FQGTGA. V dropped 2 bases and J dropped 0 bases, with 10 bases sitting between them. This chain's CDR3 is CASSLGDRDQETQYF. The CDR3 DNA reads as TGTGCCAGCAGCTTAGGAGACAGAGACCAAGAGACCCAGTACTTC.

Note on this clone: At one boundary the junction diverges from the germline segment, which might be a read error. The sample holds other DNA sequences that translate to the same CDR3. V and J are TRBV5-1 and TRBJ2-3; 11 nucleotides line up with TRBD2. Looked up from germline, CDR1 is SGHRS and CDR2 is YFSETQ. The CDR3 loop spans 15 amino acids. DNA of the CDR3: TGCGCTAGCAGCCCGGGGGGGACTAGCGGCGTTACGCAGTATTTT. Its protein product is CASSPGGTSGVTQYF.

The chain couples TRBV5-1 to TRBJ2-2, with D maybe TRBD1 (5 bases). V dropped 0 bases and J dropped 5 bases, with 14 bases sitting between them. This CDR3 region has 16 residues. Looked up from germline, CDR1 is SGHRS and CDR2 is YFSETQ. CDR3 bases: TGCGCCAGCAGCTTGGGGCCGCAGGGTGGGACCGGGGAGCTGTTTTTT. It translates to CASSLGPQGGTGELFF. Looking up the rest from reference TRBV5-1 and TRBJ2-2 gives the full variable domain: KAGVTQTPRYLIKTRGQQVTLSCSPISGHRSVSWYQQTPGQGLQFLFEYFSETQRNKGNFPGRFSGRQFSNSRSEMNVSTLELGDSALYLCASSLGPQGGTGELFFGEGSRLTVL.

This clone was counted only a few times. The CDR3 nucleotides read TGTGCCAGCAGCGACAGGGCTTCCAATCAGCCCCAGCATTTT. Translated, it gives CASSDRASNQPQHF. J is TRBJ1-5 and V is TRBV6-5; 7 bases are a match to TRBD1. V shed 6 bases and J 3 bases; nucleotides not matched to a gene: 5. The CDR3 length is 14 residues. In germline, CDR1 is MNHEY, CDR2 SVGAGI.

In the case of this clone: A much larger clone differs by one base, so this may be a read error. V gene TRBV7-2 combines with J gene TRBJ2-7, with D perhaps being TRBD1 or TRBD2 (5 bases each). V lost 4 bases and J 2 bases, leaving 18 bases between the germline ends. This CDR3 is built from 16 residues. Looked up from germline, CDR1 is SGHTA and CDR2 is FQGNSA. CDR3 region: CASSSVWGKTTYEQYF. DNA of the CDR3: TGTGCCAGCAGCTCCGTCTGGGGGAAGACTACCTACGAGCAGTACTTC.

This sequence joins TRBV5-5 and TRBJ2-2, with D hard to call. CDR3 length: 14 residues. Per germline, CDR1 SGHKS and CDR2 YYEKEE (reference sequence). V lost 4 bases, J lost 3 bases, and 10 bases lay in between. The CDR3 nucleotides are TGTGCCAGCAGCCTACGATGGGACACCGGGGAGCTGTTTTTT. Amino acid sequence: CASSLRWDTGELFF.

CDR3 sequence: CASSKTNYGYTF. The CDR3 nucleotides are TGTGCCAGCAGTAAGACTAACTATGGCTACACCTTC. The rearrangement links TRBV27 to TRBJ1-2; D ambiguous. V was clipped by 5 bases and J by 0 bases, with 4 bases between them. The CDR3 covers 12 residues. Germline loops: CDR1 MNHEY, CDR2 SMNVEV (reference sequence).

This chain joins TRBV7-3 and TRBJ2-2; D is perhaps TRBD2 (6 bases). V shed 1 base and J shed 6 bases, with 21 bases lying between them. The length of the CDR3 is 18 residues. Germline CDR1 is SGHTA and CDR2 is FQGTGA. CDR3 sequence reads: CASSLKPRGTPYPGELFF. As DNA, the CDR3 is TGTGCCAGCAGCTTAAAACCCCGCGGGACTCCATATCCCGGGGAGCTGTTTTTT. Full variable domain (rest looked up from reference TRBV7-3 and TRBJ2-2): GAGVSQTPSNKVTEKGKYVELRCDPISGHTALYWYRQSLGQGPEFLIYFQGTGAADDSGLPNDRFFAVRPEGSVSTLKIQRTERGDSAVYLCASSLKPRGTPYPGELFFGEGSRLTVL.

The gene calls are TRBV28 and TRBJ2-5; 13 bases fit TRBD2. The closer fit of TRBJ2-7 to the DNA end suggests the J call may be wrong. There are 15 residues in the CDR3. Germline V gives CDR1 MDHEN, CDR2 SYDVKM. The CDR3 sequence is CASRLTSGRSYEQYF. CDR3 nucleotides: TGTGCCAGCAGATTGACTAGCGGGAGGTCCTACGAGCAGTACTTC.

The rearrangement joins TRBV5-1 to TRBJ2-7, with 7 bases matching TRBD1. The CDR3 consists of 19 residues. CDR1 and CDR2 (germline): SGHRS, YFSETQ. V gave up 3 bases and J gave up 3 bases; unmatched junction bases: 21. The CDR3 protein is CASSSAPGTAPIGIYEQYF. The CDR3, as DNA: TGCGCCAGCAGCTCGGCCCCCGGGACAGCCCCCATCGGAATCTACGAGCAGTACTTC.

V gene TRBV10-3 combines with J gene TRBJ1-2; maybe TRBD1 (6 bases). The V end lost 6 bases, the J end lost 3 bases, and 11 bases lay between the germline ends. The CDR3 is 13 residues long. Germline V gene data show CDR1 as ENHRY and CDR2 as SYGVKD. The CDR3 spells CAISTGIDYGYTF. The CDR3, as DNA: TGTGCCATCAGCACAGGGATAGACTATGGCTACACCTTC.

CDR3 sequence (DNA): TGTGCCAGCAGCCGGAGGGAAGGAACGAGCGATCTGGCCTACGAGCAGTACTTC. It encodes CASSRREGTSDLAYEQYF. The V call is TRBV4-2, the J call TRBJ2-7; weak D call: TRBD2 (6 bases). This CDR3 region has 18 residues. V was shortened by 4 bases and J by 2 bases, with 24 bases between the two germline ends. CDR1 and CDR2 (germline): LGHNA, YNFKEQ.

The gene calls are TRBV30 and TRBJ2-5; 9 bases line up with TRBD1. Losses at the gene ends were 5 bases for V and 4 bases for J; bases not matched to a gene: 8. The CDR3 runs to 14 residues. Germline V CDR1 and CDR2: GTSNPN, SVGIG (reference sequence). The CDR3 DNA sequence: TGTGCCTGGCGCCACACAGGGGGCAGAGAGACCCAGTACTTC. Translated, it gives CAWRHTGGRETQYF.

The chain combines TRBV19 with TRBJ2-5; the D gene is possibly TRBD2 (5 bases). V was shortened by 4 bases and J by 4 bases, with 13 bases between the two germline ends. CDR3 length: 14 residues. Germline CDR1 is LNHDA and CDR2 is SQIVND (reference sequence). CDR3 in DNA: TGTGCCAGTAGTAATATCGGGGTAGGAGAGACCCAGTACTTC. This encodes CASSNIGVGETQYF.